The T cell receptor beta chain under discussion was sequenced for a study of cytomegalovirus exposure and HLA in healthy donors. The PCR made use of 60 Vbeta and 13 Jbeta primers. TCRdb keeps only in-frame clones here, not all; method: immunoSEQ multiplex PCR. The table has approximately 100,000 clones, over 70% seen once; the top ten hold 4.5% to 5%. V was shortened by 5 bases and J by 6 bases, with 12 bases between the two germline ends. The CDR3 loop spans 12 amino acids. Germline V CDR1 and CDR2: SGDLS, YYNGEE. The origin of this receptor is a woman between 40 and 50 years old in good health and CMV-seronegative. The sequenced sample was PBMCs. V is TRBV9 and J is TRBJ2-7; D might be TRBD1 (5 bases). The chain's CDR3 is CASRSQGGEQYF. In DNA, the CDR3 is TGTGCCAGCAGATCCCAGGGCGGCGAGCAGTACTTC.